This T cell receptor (beta chain) was captured by sequencing in a study of cytomegalovirus exposure and HLA in healthy donors. Study outcomes and limitations: Some V segments could not be told apart, so they were left out, TRBV6-2 and TRBV6-3 among them. Earlier results showed most TCR beta V segments being productive about 87% or about 30% of the time.

Points on this clone: Its target is unknown.

Germline assignment: CDR1 SGHNT and CDR2 YYREEE (reference sequence). This CDR3 is 17 amino acids long. V was cut by 0 bases and J by 3 bases, with 15 bases left in between. The PCR ran on 60 Vbeta and 13 Jbeta primers. TCRdb's table, derived via immunoSEQ multiplex PCR, lists solely in-frame clones and lacks some. The sample includes around 130,000 clones, about four fifths seen only once; the top ten take around 1.4%. What was sequenced was PBMCs. The TCR was taken from a woman younger than 35 in good health and CMV-seronegative. The chain couples TRBV5-4 to TRBJ1-4; D ambiguous. CDR3 coding DNA: TGTGCCAGCAGCTTGGCCCACGGAAGAGGCTCTAATGAAAAACTGTTTTTT. It codes for CASSLAHGRGSNEKLFF.